This T cell receptor beta chain was sequenced in a study of OX40 agonist ivuxolimab in advanced cancers. Trimming removed 3 bases from V and 7 bases from J, with 10 bases in between. The germline CDR1 and CDR2 sequences are SGHTS and YDEGEE. The CDR3 covers 13 residues. The method was immunoSEQ multiplex PCR; TCRdb's version includes in-frame clones alone and lacks a portion of them. In the table there are about 46,000 clones, 88% of which are singletons. The study sampled blood at baseline, cycle 4 day 1, and cycle 7 day 1. The sequencing here drew on CD4+ or CD8+ T cells sorted from blood, taken in a trial of the OX40 agonist ivuxolimab. The origin of this receptor is an adult with an advanced solid tumor such as melanoma, head and neck, liver or kidney cancer. The rearrangement links TRBV5-8 to TRBJ2-2; perhaps TRBD1 as D (6 bases). The CDR3 loop reads CASSSGAYGELFF. The CDR3 nucleotides read TGTGCCAGCAGCTCAGGGGCATACGGGGAGCTGTTTTTT.